This TCR beta chain was sequenced for a study of blood T cell repertoires in COVID-19. Sequencing was performed with immunoSEQ multiplex PCR; in TCRdb, only in-frame clones are kept and a portion is missing. The sample includes approximately 160,000 clones, roughly 83% of them seen just once. The junction had 19 bases not matched to a gene; V was cut back by 4 bases and J by 7 bases. In germline, CDR1 is SGHAT, CDR2 FQNNGV. The CDR3 is 17 residues long. The source is a woman aged 55-70 years with acute or convalescent COVID-19. The genes are TRBV11-2 and TRBJ2-7; TRBD1 matches 7 bases. The sequenced material came from peripheral blood. This CDR3 reads CASSSPAHRGLRVEQYF. CDR3 bases: TGTGCCAGCAGCTCCCCGGCCCACAGGGGTCTCAGAGTTGAGCAGTACTTC.